This TCR beta chain was sequenced in a study of shared clonotypes between healthy human individuals. Study context: Used for every donor were three CD4 naive, three CD4 memory, two CD8 naive and one CD8 memory plate.

Authors' methods: For the immunoSEQ data, sequences were junction-only without quality scores, so filtering differed. Data came from immunoSEQ multiplex PCR; TCRdb stores just in-frame clones and leaves some out. D and trimming come from the DNA, and the V and J calls and clone size come from that table. This sample has under 2.5 million clones, with 80% to 95% found just once. Germline-derived CDR1 and CDR2 are MDHEN and SYDVKM. V lost 1 base to trimming and J lost 10 bases, with 8 bases between them. CDR3 length: 12 amino acids. All donors qualified as healthy HIV-negative adults and had experienced no recent acute infections or vaccinations. Subsets obtained from CD4+ cells comprised CD45RA+ naive and CD45RA-negative memory cells.

The chain uses TRBV28 and TRBJ2-1, with a tentative D call TRBD1 (5 bases). Sequencing was performed on naive CD4+ T cells from PBMCs. Subset described: CD45RA+ positively selected. The sequence was obtained from a man younger than 30 in good health. Some clones in this sample may be carry-over from other donors' samples. The CDR3 coding sequence is TGTGCCAGCAGTTTATTAAAGGGGGAGCAGTTCTTC. This encodes CASSLLKGEQFF. Variable domain in full (rest from reference TRBV28 and TRBJ2-1): DVKVTQSSRYLVKRTGEKVFLECVQDMDHENMFWYRQDPGLGLRLIYFSYDVKMKEKGDIPEGYSVSREKKERFSLILESASTNQTSMYLCASSLLKGEQFFGPGTRLTVL.